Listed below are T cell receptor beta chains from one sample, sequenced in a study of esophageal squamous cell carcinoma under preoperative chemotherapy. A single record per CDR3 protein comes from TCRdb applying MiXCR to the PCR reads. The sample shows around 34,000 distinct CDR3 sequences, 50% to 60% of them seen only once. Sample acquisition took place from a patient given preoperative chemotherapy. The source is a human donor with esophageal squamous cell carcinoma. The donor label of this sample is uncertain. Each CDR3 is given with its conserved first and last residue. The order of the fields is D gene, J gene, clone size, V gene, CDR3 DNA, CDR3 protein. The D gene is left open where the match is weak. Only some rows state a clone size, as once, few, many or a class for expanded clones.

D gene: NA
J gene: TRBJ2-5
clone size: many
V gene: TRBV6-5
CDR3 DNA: TGTGCCAGCAGCTACAGGTATCAAGAGACCCAGTACTTC
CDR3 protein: CASSYRYQETQYF

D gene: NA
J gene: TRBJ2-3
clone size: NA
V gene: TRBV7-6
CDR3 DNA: TGTGCCAGCAGCTCAGCGTCAGATACGCAGTATTTT
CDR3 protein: CASSSASDTQYF

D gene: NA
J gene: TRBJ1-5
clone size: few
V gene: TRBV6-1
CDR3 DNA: TGTGCCAGCAGTGATGGGATGTGGGCGGACGATCAGCCCCAGCATTTT
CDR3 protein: CASSDGMWADDQPQHF

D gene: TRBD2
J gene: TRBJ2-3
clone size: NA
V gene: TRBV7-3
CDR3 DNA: TGTGCCAGCAGCCGCATATCGGGGCGGGGGGCCGGAGATACGCAGTATTTT
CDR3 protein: CASSRISGRGAGDTQYF

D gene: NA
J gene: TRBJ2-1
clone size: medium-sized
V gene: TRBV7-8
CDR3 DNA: TGTGCCAGCACCCGGGGTAGCTCCTACAATGAGCAGTTCTTC
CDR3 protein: CASTRGSSYNEQFF

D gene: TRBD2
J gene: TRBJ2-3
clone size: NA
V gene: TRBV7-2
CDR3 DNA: TGTGCCGGGGGCTCCGGGGGGGTGGGCACAGAGACGCAGTACTTT
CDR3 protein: CAGGSGGVGTETQYF

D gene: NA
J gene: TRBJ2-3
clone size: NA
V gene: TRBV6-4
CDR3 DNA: TGTGCCAGCAGTGACGAGGGGAGTACCGGTACGCAGTTTTTT
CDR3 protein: CASSDEGSTGTQFF

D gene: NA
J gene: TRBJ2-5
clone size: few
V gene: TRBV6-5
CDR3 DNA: TGTGCCAGCAGTTATGACAGGAAAAGCTATGAGCAGTACTTC
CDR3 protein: CASSYDRKSYEQYF

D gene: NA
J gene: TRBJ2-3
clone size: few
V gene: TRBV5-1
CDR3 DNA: TGCGCCAGCAGCCCGGACGGGGCTGATACGCAGTATTTT
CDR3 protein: CASSPDGADTQYF

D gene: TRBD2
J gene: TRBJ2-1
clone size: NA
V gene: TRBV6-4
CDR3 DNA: TGTGCCAGCAGTGATAATAGCGGGGGTGGGAATGAGCAGTTCTTC
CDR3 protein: CASSDNSGGGNEQFF

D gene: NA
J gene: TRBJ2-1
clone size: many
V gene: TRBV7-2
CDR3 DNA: TGTGCCAGCAGCTTAGTTGCTCTTTCCAATGAGCAGTTCTTC
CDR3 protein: CASSLVALSNEQFF

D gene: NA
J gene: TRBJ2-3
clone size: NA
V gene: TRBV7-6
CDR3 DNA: TGTGCCAGCAGCTTAGTTGGCCGCGGGGCGGCGAACACCGGGACGCAGTATTTT
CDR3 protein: CASSLVGRGAANTGTQYF

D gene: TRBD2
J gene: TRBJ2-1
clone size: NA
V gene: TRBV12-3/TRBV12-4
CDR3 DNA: TGTGCCAGCGGGAGCGGGAGTAATGAGCAGTTCTTC
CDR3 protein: CASGSGSNEQFF